The next 26 T cell receptor beta chains were all read from a single sample in a study of T cell responses to AZD1222 COVID-19 vaccine. Using immunoSEQ multiplex PCR, the repertoire was profiled, and TCRdb retains in-frame clones only, with some absent. The top ten hold roughly 4.7% of the sample, which has about 90,000 clones, 75% to 90% seen once. The source was peripheral blood, collected 28 days after the second AZD1222 dose. Source of these receptors: an adult who received the AZD1222 COVID-19 vaccine.

This clone occurred once. The J gene is TRBJ1-4, the V gene TRBV7-8; perhaps TRBD1 as D (5 bases). This CDR3 has 16 residues. CDR1 and CDR2 (germline): SGHVS, FQNEAQ. With 4 bases removed from V and 8 bases from J, the gap between germline ends came to 20 bases. CDR3 region: CASSSGGRGAGEKLFF. DNA for the CDR3: TGTGCCAGCAGCTCGGGGGGAAGGGGCGCTGGGGAAAAACTGTTTTTT.

The chain joins TRBV5-1 to TRBJ2-5, with a tentative D call TRBD2 (5 bases). V was pared by 4 bases and J by 2 bases, with 15 bases between. Germline loops: CDR1 SGHRS, CDR2 YFSETQ. The CDR3 spans 15 residues. The CDR3 here is CASSVRGSKQETQYF. As DNA, the CDR3 is TGCGCCAGCAGCGTTCGAGGGTCTAAGCAAGAGACCCAGTACTTC.

V is TRBV29-1 and J is TRBJ1-3; D not resolved. The CDR3 has 13 residues. V was trimmed by 1 base and J by 1 base, leaving 5 bases between them. Germline assignment: CDR1 SQVTM and CDR2 ANQGSEA. The CDR3 DNA sequence: TGCAGCGTTGAAGCGCAGTCTGGAAACACCATATATTTT. Its protein product is CSVEAQSGNTIYF.

The CDR3 nucleotides are TGTGCCAGCAGCAGGAACACTGAAGCTTTCTTT. Protein sequence: CASSRNTEAFF. V is TRBV12-3 or TRBV12-4 and J is TRBJ1-1; the D is unclear. Trimming took off 6 bases at V and 1 base at J, with 3 bases between the two ends. There are 11 residues in the CDR3.

Written as DNA, the CDR3 is TGTGCCAGCAGCTTAAGCTCGCTAGCAGGGTGGGATACGCAGTATTTT. Translated, it gives CASSLSSLAGWDTQYF. The rearrangement joins TRBV7-6 to TRBJ2-3; D may correspond to TRBD1 or TRBD2 (5 bases each). CDR1 is SGHVS, CDR2 FNYEAQ, per germline. The CDR3 is 16 residues long. The ends were cut back, 2 bases at V and 6 bases at J, with 18 bases in the middle.

This rearrangement joins TRBV30 to TRBJ2-6; D ambiguous. Looked up from germline, CDR1 is GTSNPN and CDR2 is SVGIG (reference sequence). With 8 bases removed from V and 2 bases from J, the gap between germline ends came to 10 bases. This CDR3 spans 13 amino acids. CDR3 sequence (DNA): TGTGCCCGCGACACGGCTGGGGCCAACGTCCTGACTTTC. Its protein product is CARDTAGANVLTF. The full variable domain, in which reference TRBV30 and TRBJ2-6 provide the parts outside the CDR3, is SQTIHQWPATLVQPVGSPLSLECTVEGTSNPNLYWYRQAAGRGLQLLFYSVGIGQISSEVPQNLSASRPQDRQFILSSKKLLLSDSGFYLCARDTAGANVLTFGAGSRLTVL.

The chain links TRBV7-3 to TRBJ1-2; TRBD1 matches at 7 bases. The CDR3 contains 15 residues. The germline CDR1 and CDR2 sequences are SGHTA and FQGTGA. V trimming: 0 bases; J trimming: 4 bases; junction bases outside the gene matches: 5. The DNA of the CDR3 is TGTGCCAGCAGCTTAACGGCAGGGGGATTCTATGGCTACACCTTC. This translates into CASSLTAGGFYGYTF.

The gene calls are TRBV12-2 and TRBJ2-3; TRBD1, the table's D call, was not compared with the DNA. TRBV12-2 is assigned pseudogene status. This CDR3 spans 18 amino acids. The CDR3 sequence: CASRLGTGGAVVTDTQYF. CDR3 in DNA: TGTGCAAGTCGCCTGGGGACAGGGGGCGCGGTTGTGACAGATACGCAGTATTTT.

The genes are TRBV19 and TRBJ2-2; unclear D gene. V was cut by 5 bases and J by 0 bases, with 4 bases left in between. CDR1 is LNHDA and CDR2 is SQIVND in the germline V gene (reference sequence). This CDR3 has 13 residues. The CDR3 spells CASSGPNTGELFF. The CDR3 bases are TGTGCCAGTAGTGGACCGAACACCGGGGAGCTGTTTTTT. The complete variable domain, with remaining parts taken from reference TRBV19 and TRBJ2-2, reads DGGITQSPKYLFRKEGQNVTLSCEQNLNHDAMYWYRQDPGQGLRLIYYSQIVNDFQKGDIAEGYSVSREKKESFPLTVTSAQKNPTAFYLCASSGPNTGELFFGEGSRLTVL.

V is TRBV30 and J is TRBJ1-2, with D uncertain. Looked up from germline, CDR1 is GTSNPN and CDR2 is SVGIG (reference sequence). The CDR3 spans 12 residues. V was pared by 6 bases and J by 4 bases, with 12 bases between. CDR3 protein: CACFWGVYGYTF. CDR3 nucleotide sequence: TGTGCCTGTTTCTGGGGAGTCTATGGCTACACCTTC.

This clone has more than one count but fewer than ten. The chain combines TRBV6-2 or TRBV6-3 with TRBJ2-3; D is unresolved. CDR3 length equals 16 residues. V lost 2 bases and J lost 2, with 14 bases in between. Germline CDR1 MNHEY, CDR2 SVGEGT. CDR3 region: CASSYPLGRPTDTQYF. In nucleotides, the CDR3 is TGTGCCAGCAGTTACCCCCTAGGGCGGCCCACAGATACGCAGTATTTT.

This clone was seen a single time. The genes are TRBV5-1 and TRBJ2-1; 7 nucleotides agree with TRBD2. Germline V CDR1 and CDR2: SGHRS, YFSETQ. The junction had 7 bases not matched to a gene; V was cut back by 0 bases and J by 4 bases. The CDR3 totals 16 residues. CDR3 loop: CASSLEMAGEYNEQFF. The CDR3 bases are TGCGCCAGCAGCTTGGAAATGGCGGGAGAGTACAATGAGCAGTTCTTC.

This clone was detected a few times. This chain joins TRBV27 and TRBJ2-2, with D uncertain. Trimming pared 1 base from V and 5 bases from J, leaving 5 bases between. The CDR3 has 13 amino acids. The germline V gene has CDR1 MNHEY and CDR2 SMNVEV (reference sequence). The CDR3 nucleotides are TGTGCCAGCAGTTTATGGTCTACCGGGGAGCTGTTTTTT. Translation gives CASSLWSTGELFF.

CDR3 region: CASSQARQPYGYTF. The CDR3 region has the DNA TGCGCCAGCAGCCAAGCCAGGCAACCCTATGGCTACACCTTC. The chain carries TRBV4-3 and TRBJ1-2; unclear D gene. Germline V gene lookup returns CDR1 LGHNA and CDR2 YSLEER. The V and J ends lost 1 base and 4 bases respectively, with 10 bases between them. The CDR3 has 14 amino acids.

The CDR3 loop reads CASSLRGRPYNEQFF. Written as DNA, the CDR3 is TGTGCCAGCAGCTTGAGGGGGAGGCCCTACAATGAGCAGTTCTTC. The rearrangement joins TRBV5-8 to TRBJ2-1, with D perhaps being TRBD1 or TRBD2 (6 bases each). The CDR3 is 15 residues long. Trimming stripped 1 base from V and 2 bases from J, with 10 bases between. Germline CDR1 and CDR2: SGHTS and YDEGEE.

The chain carries TRBV27 and TRBJ2-3; 12 nucleotides align to TRBD1. CDR3 length: 17 residues. Germline loops: CDR1 MNHEY, CDR2 SMNVEV (reference sequence). V lost 6 bases to trimming and J lost 1 base; unmatched junction nucleotides: 8. As DNA, the CDR3 is TGTGCCAGCAGCCCGGGACAGGGGGCTCCCGGCACAGATACGCAGTATTTT. Translating it yields CASSPGQGAPGTDTQYF.

This clone was counted a single time. The genes are TRBV5-6 and TRBJ2-2; D perhaps matches TRBD1 (6 bases). Looked up from germline, CDR1 is SGHDT and CDR2 is YYEEEE. The V gene lost 4 bases and the J gene lost 3 bases, with 19 bases spanning the gap. The CDR3 totals 17 residues. The CDR3 DNA sequence: TGTGCCAGCAGCGAGACAGGTTTTTACCGGTACACCGGGGAGCTGTTTTTT. It translates to CASSETGFYRYTGELFF.

The J gene is TRBJ2-1, the V gene TRBV9; D unclear. Trimming removed 2 bases from V and 5 bases from J, with 8 bases in between. The CDR3 length is 13 residues. Germline V gene sequence: CDR1 SGDLS, CDR2 YYNGEE. Here the CDR3 reads CASSVTSNNEQFF. The DNA of the CDR3 is TGTGCCAGCAGCGTGACCTCAAACAATGAGCAGTTCTTC.

This rearrangement joins TRBV18 to TRBJ1-1, with 12 positions matching TRBD1. This CDR3 has 16 residues. CDR1 and CDR2 from the germline V gene are KGHSH and LQKENI. Losses at the gene ends were 2 bases for V and 4 bases for J; bases not matched to a gene: 5. In DNA form, the CDR3 reads TGTGCCAGCTCACCAGTGGGGACAGGGGGCGGCACTGAAGCTTTCTTT. Protein sequence: CASSPVGTGGGTEAFF.

The rearrangement joins TRBV4-2 to TRBJ1-1; TRBD1 might be the D (5 bases). V was trimmed by 4 bases and J by 0 bases, leaving 15 bases between them. The CDR3 extends over 16 amino acids. CDR1 and CDR2 from the germline V gene are LGHNA and YNFKEQ. The CDR3 loop reads CASSPQWGGVNTEAFF. The CDR3 bases are TGTGCCAGCAGCCCCCAGTGGGGAGGGGTGAACACTGAAGCTTTCTTT.

The chain carries TRBV15 and TRBJ1-5; D is unclear. Germline V lookup: CDR1 LNHNV, CDR2 YYDKDF (reference sequence). Trimming took 0 bases from V and 10 from J, leaving 16 bases between them. CDR3 length: 15 amino acids. CDR3 in amino acids: CATSRDGLSNRPQHF. For the CDR3, the DNA is TGTGCCACCAGCAGAGATGGGCTAAGCAATCGCCCCCAGCATTTT.

This chain uses TRBV13 with TRBJ2-5; 9 bases are a match to TRBD2. Germline V gene lookup returns CDR1 PRHDT and CDR2 FYEKMQ (reference sequence). CDR3 size: 16 residues. V was pared by 5 bases and J by 7 bases, with 14 bases of the junction left unmatched. The DNA of the CDR3 is TGTGCCAGCAGCGAGACAGCTAGCGGGAAGAGGGTGACCCAGTACTTC. This translates into CASSETASGKRVTQYF.

The V call is TRBV6-2 or TRBV6-3, the J call TRBJ2-5, with a weak D call TRBD1 (5 bases). The germline gives CDR1 MNHEY, CDR2 SVGEGT. The CDR3 spans 16 residues. With 2 bases removed from V and 2 bases from J, the gap between germline ends came to 15 bases. The CDR3 here is CASSYATGQVQETQYF. As DNA, the CDR3 is TGTGCCAGCAGTTACGCGACCGGACAAGTACAAGAGACCCAGTACTTC.

This clone appeared once. The chain recombines TRBV5-5 with TRBJ2-3, with D tentatively TRBD2 (5 bases). The CDR3 contains 14 residues. Germline CDR1 SGHKS, CDR2 YYEKEE (reference sequence). Deletions cut 3 bases from V and 1 base from J, with 9 bases between. For the CDR3, the DNA is TGTGCCAGCAGCTGGTTACTAGGCACAGATACGCAGTATTTT. This gives the protein CASSWLLGTDTQYF.

CDR3 coding DNA: TGTGCCAGCAGTGAGGCCGGGACAGGGATTTACTACGAGCAGTACTTC. This sequence encodes CASSEAGTGIYYEQYF. This chain joins TRBV2 and TRBJ2-7, with 9 nucleotides matching TRBD1. The CDR3 spans 16 residues. Germline loops: CDR1 SNHLY, CDR2 FYNNEI. Trimming removed 3 bases from V and 3 bases from J; junction bases left unmatched: 9.

This chain connects TRBV7-3 to TRBJ2-3; no reliable D call. This CDR3 is built from 14 residues. CDR1 and CDR2 from the germline V gene are SGHTA and FQGTGA. V was trimmed by 5 bases and J by 0 bases, leaving 9 bases between them. For the CDR3, the DNA is TGTGCCAGCAGCAAAGATAGCAGCACAGATACGCAGTATTTT. The encoded protein is CASSKDSSTDTQYF.